These 15 T cell receptor beta chains were all obtained from the same sample, sequenced in a study of blood T cell repertoires in COVID-19. Sequencing used immunoSEQ multiplex PCR; TCRdb keeps in-frame clones, though not all of them. The sample gives tens of thousands of clones, 60% to 85% of which show up once; 4% to 6% is in the top ten. What was sequenced was peripheral blood. Every receptor here comes from a human donor in a cohort sampled during active COVID-19.

The chain combines TRBV7-9 with TRBJ2-1; 7 bases match TRBD2. The CDR3 is made up of 16 amino acids. V trimming: 4 bases; J trimming: 0 bases; junction bases outside the gene matches: 6. CDR1 and CDR2 from the germline V gene are SEHNR and FQNEAQ (reference sequence). The CDR3 DNA reads as TGTGCCAGCAGCTCAGGCCGCGGGAGCTCCTACAATGAGCAGTTCTTC. Amino acids: CASSSGRGSSYNEQFF.

The V call is TRBV6-5, the J call TRBJ2-1, with 10 nucleotides matching TRBD2. This CDR3 region has 15 residues. Trimming at V came to 4 bases and at J to 8 bases, leaving 8 bases not matched to a gene. Germline values: CDR1 MNHEY, CDR2 SVGAGI. The CDR3 loop is CASSSGAGGLDEQFF. CDR3 sequence (DNA): TGTGCCAGCAGTTCCGGAGCGGGGGGGCTGGATGAGCAGTTCTTC.

The DNA for the CDR3 is TGTGCCAGCAGTTTAGGCAAGTTCTACGAGCAGTACTTC. It translates to CASSLGKFYEQYF. The J gene is TRBJ2-7, the V gene TRBV27; no reliable D call. Germline V gene lookup returns CDR1 MNHEY and CDR2 SMNVEV (reference sequence). The CDR3 spans 13 residues. Between the trimmed V and J ends, which lost 2 bases and 3 bases, there was a span of 8 bases.

The rearrangement links TRBV6-5 to TRBJ2-7; possible D gene TRBD1, 5 bases. This CDR3 has 13 amino acids. CDR1 is MNHEY, CDR2 SVGAGI, per germline. V lost 0 bases and J 7 bases, leaving 10 bases between the germline ends. The CDR3 bases are TGTGCCAGCAGTTACTCGATTAAGGGGGAGCAGTACTTC. Translation gives CASSYSIKGEQYF.

V usage is TRBV6-5 and J usage is TRBJ2-7; D unclear. V was pared by 5 bases and J by 6 bases, with 14 bases between. Germline V gene sequence: CDR1 MNHEY, CDR2 SVGAGI. The CDR3 covers 13 residues. The CDR3 reads CASSPQVEIEQYF. The CDR3 DNA reads TGTGCCAGCAGTCCTCAGGTCGAGATCGAGCAGTACTTC.

CDR3 protein: CATRGQFYSYEQYF. DNA for the CDR3: TGTGCCACCCGGGGACAGTTCTACTCCTACGAGCAGTACTTC. The J gene is TRBJ2-7, the V gene TRBV28, with 7 bases aligning to TRBD1. Germline V gene data show CDR1 as MDHEN and CDR2 as SYDVKM. V was clipped by 10 bases and J by 0 bases; unmatched bases: 9. The CDR3 is 14 residues long.

The table lists this clone with a count of one. The V gene is TRBV11-2, the J gene TRBJ2-7, with 7 bases that match TRBD2. The CDR3 loop spans 16 amino acids. J lost 4 bases, V lost 2 bases, and 11 bases had no gene match. CDR1 SGHAT and CDR2 FQNNGV come from the germline V gene. In nucleotides, the CDR3 is TGTGCCAGCAGCTTACGTTTGGCTAGCGGAAAATACGAGCAGTACTTC. Protein: CASSLRLASGKYEQYF.

V gene TRBV5-5 combines with J gene TRBJ2-7; 10 positions agree with TRBD1. Germline-derived CDR1 and CDR2 are SGHKS and YYEKEE (reference sequence). V was pared by 4 bases and J by 2 bases, with 9 bases of the junction left unmatched. CDR3 length equals 16 residues. The chain's CDR3 is CASSLKTGGDPYEQYF. The CDR3 DNA reads TGTGCCAGCAGCCTCAAGACAGGGGGCGACCCCTACGAGCAGTACTTC.

The CDR3 DNA reads as TGTGCCAGCAGCCGGGACAGGGACTACGAGCAGTACTTC. It specifies CASSRDRDYEQYF. The rearrangement uses TRBV7-2 and TRBJ2-7; 9 nucleotides agree with TRBD1. The CDR3 has 13 amino acids. CDR1 is SGHTA and CDR2 is FQGNSA in the germline V gene. The V segment lost 5 bases and the J segment 3 bases; nucleotides outside the gene matches: 2. Drawing the rest from reference TRBV7-2 and TRBJ2-7, the complete variable domain is GAGVSQSPSNKVTEKGKDVELRCDPISGHTALYWYRQSLGQGLEFLIYFQGNSAPDKSGLPSDRFSAERTGGSVSTLTIQRTQQEDSAVYLCASSRDRDYEQYFGPGTRLTVT.

V gene TRBV18 combines with J gene TRBJ2-7; D uncertain. CDR1 KGHSH and CDR2 LQKENI come from the germline V gene. The CDR3 sequence is 14 residues long. Trimming removed 4 bases at V and 2 bases at J, with 12 bases between. The CDR3 protein is CASSLSTLTYEQYF. CDR3 DNA sequence: TGTGCCAGCTCACTTTCGACTCTTACCTACGAGCAGTACTTC. Full variable domain (remainder filled in from reference TRBV18 and TRBJ2-7): NAGVMQNPRHLVRRRGQEARLRCSPMKGHSHVYWYRQLPEEGLKFMVYLQKENIIDESGMPKERFSAEFPKEGPSILRIQQVVRGDSAAYFCASSLSTLTYEQYFGPGTRLTVT.

This chain links TRBV27 with TRBJ1-2; D is unclear. CDR1 MNHEY and CDR2 SMNVEV come from the germline V gene (reference sequence). V was trimmed by 4 bases and J by 4 bases, leaving 4 bases between them. The CDR3 extends over 11 amino acids. The CDR3 DNA reads TGTGCCAGCAGTTCCGGCTATGGCTACACCTTC. Amino acid sequence: CASSSGYGYTF.

This clone was seen only a few times. J is TRBJ2-5 and V is TRBV19; TRBD1 might be the D (6 bases). Germline assignment: CDR1 LNHDA and CDR2 SQIVND (reference sequence). The CDR3 runs to 16 residues. Trimming took 3 bases from V and 2 from J, leaving 16 bases between them. The DNA of the CDR3 is TGTGCCAGTAGTATGGGGGCAGGGGTCACTCAAGAGACCCAGTACTTC. Amino acid sequence: CASSMGAGVTQETQYF. Full variable domain (remainder filled in from reference TRBV19 and TRBJ2-5): DGGITQSPKYLFRKEGQNVTLSCEQNLNHDAMYWYRQDPGQGLRLIYYSQIVNDFQKGDIAEGYSVSREKKESFPLTVTSAQKNPTAFYLCASSMGAGVTQETQYFGPGTRLLVL.

The sample holds a few counts of this clone. J is TRBJ1-6 and V is TRBV28, with 11 bases that match TRBD1. J gave up 14 bases and V 7 bases, and 13 bases lay outside the gene matches. The germline V gene encodes CDR1 MDHEN and CDR2 SYDVKM. This CDR3 comprises 15 residues. The CDR3 loop reads CASTPAGTGGSTLHF. For the CDR3, the DNA is TGTGCCAGCACCCCTGCTGGGACAGGGGGGTCCACCCTCCACTTT.

This chain connects TRBV6-1 to TRBJ2-7; D remains ambiguous. The V and J ends lost 1 base and 3 bases respectively, with 7 bases between them. The CDR3 covers 13 residues. In germline, CDR1 is MNHNS, CDR2 SASEGT. CDR3 DNA: TGTGCCAGCAGTGAAGTACGGAGCTACGAGCAGTACTTC. The encoded protein is CASSEVRSYEQYF.

This chain joins TRBV28 and TRBJ1-4; 9 bases are a match to TRBD1. In germline, CDR1 is MDHEN, CDR2 SYDVKM. After removal of 8 bases from V and 7 bases from J, the junction contained 2 bases not matched to a gene. This CDR3 is built from 12 residues. CDR3 amino acids: CASRTGVEKLFF. In DNA, the CDR3 is TGTGCCAGCCGGACAGGGGTTGAAAAACTGTTTTTT.